These 13 T cell receptor beta chains came from one sample sequenced in a study of OX40 agonist ivuxolimab in advanced cancers. The data were produced by immunoSEQ multiplex PCR, yet TCRdb's version contains in-frame clones alone and is incomplete. The sample carries approximately 64,000 clones, approximately 86% recorded once. The sequenced sample was CD4+ or CD8+ T cells sorted from blood, obtained in a trial of the OX40 agonist ivuxolimab. The origin of the receptors is an adult with an advanced solid tumor such as melanoma, head and neck, liver or kidney cancer.

This clone was recorded only once. The V and J genes are TRBV30 and TRBJ2-2; D possibly uses TRBD1 or TRBD2 (6 bases each). Deletions cut 5 bases from V and 8 bases from J, with 21 bases between. The CDR3 length is 15 residues. Germline CDR1 GTSNPN, CDR2 SVGIG (reference sequence). CDR3 amino acids: CAWEGGASYFGELFF. The CDR3 DNA sequence: TGTGCCTGGGAGGGGGGCGCGTCGTATTTTGGGGAGCTGTTTTTT. Complete variable domain (other parts from reference TRBV30 and TRBJ2-2): SQTIHQWPATLVQPVGSPLSLECTVEGTSNPNLYWYRQAAGRGLQLLFYSVGIGQISSEVPQNLSASRPQDRQFILSSKKLLLSDSGFYLCAWEGGASYFGELFFGEGSRLTVL.

The V call is TRBV10-2, the J call TRBJ2-1; 15 positions match TRBD2. Trimming at V came to 6 bases and at J to 0 bases, leaving 9 bases not matched to a gene. CDR1 WSHSY and CDR2 SAAADI come from the germline V gene. This CDR3 has 19 amino acids. DNA for the CDR3: TGCGCCAGCAGACCCGGACTAGCGGGAGGGCAAGGCTCCTACAATGAGCAGTTCTTC. Amino acids: CASRPGLAGGQGSYNEQFF.

This chain connects TRBV7-9 to TRBJ1-1; D is possibly TRBD1 (5 bases). Germline CDR1 SEHNR, CDR2 FQNEAQ (reference sequence). The V end lost 6 bases, the J end lost 0 bases, and 23 bases lay between the germline ends. This CDR3 is built from 18 residues. The CDR3 spells CASRSTGTVNSMNTEAFF. The CDR3 DNA follows: TGTGCCAGCAGATCAACCGGGACGGTTAATAGCATGAACACTGAAGCTTTCTTT.

This clone was seen once. The chain links TRBV30 to TRBJ1-5; TRBD1 matches at 7 bases. Trimming at V came to 3 bases and at J to 0 bases, leaving 11 bases not matched to a gene. The germline V gene encodes CDR1 GTSNPN and CDR2 SVGIG (reference sequence). CDR3 length equals 17 residues. The CDR3 region is CAWRGGLEGASNQPQHF. The CDR3 coding sequence is TGTGCCTGGAGGGGAGGTCTCGAGGGGGCTAGCAATCAGCCCCAGCATTTT.

This clone appeared once. This chain connects TRBV5-1 to TRBJ2-1; TRBD2 agrees at 9 bases. V was pared by 0 bases and J by 5 bases, with 3 bases of the junction left unmatched. The CDR3 consists of 15 residues. Germline CDR1 and CDR2: SGHRS and YFSETQ. The CDR3 nucleotides read TGCGCCAGCAGCTTGGATAGCGGGAGTCACAATGAGCAGTTCTTC. Amino acids: CASSLDSGSHNEQFF. Looking up the rest from reference TRBV5-1 and TRBJ2-1 gives the full variable domain: KAGVTQTPRYLIKTRGQQVTLSCSPISGHRSVSWYQQTPGQGLQFLFEYFSETQRNKGNFPGRFSGRQFSNSRSEMNVSTLELGDSALYLCASSLDSGSHNEQFFGPGTRLTVL.

The chain has TRBV5-8 and TRBJ2-2, with D unresolved. CDR1 is SGHTS and CDR2 is YDEGEE in the germline V gene. The CDR3 is made up of 16 amino acids. V lost 0 bases and J 0 bases, leaving 9 bases between the germline ends. The CDR3 loop reads CASSLGRRANTGELFF. The CDR3 DNA follows: TGTGCCAGCAGCTTGGGGCGGAGAGCGAACACCGGGGAGCTGTTTTTT.

The chain is built from TRBV7-2 and TRBJ1-5; TRBD1 agrees at 8 bases. CDR3 size: 16 residues. Germline-derived CDR1 and CDR2 are SGHTA and FQGNSA. The ends lost 5 bases at V and 4 bases at J; junction bases unmatched: 10. The CDR3 DNA sequence: TGTGCCAGCAGCCCGCTGGCAGGGGGCGGTAATCAGCCCCAGCATTTT. Its translation: CASSPLAGGGNQPQHF.

The chain joins TRBV27 to TRBJ2-5; 14 nucleotides match TRBD2. The germline V gene encodes CDR1 MNHEY and CDR2 SMNVEV (reference sequence). After removal of 5 bases from V and 6 bases from J, the junction contained 8 bases not matched to a gene. This CDR3 contains 16 residues. The CDR3 sequence is CASSPGTSGSFKTQYF. In nucleotides, the CDR3 is TGTGCCAGCAGTCCGGGGACTAGCGGGAGTTTTAAGACCCAGTACTTC.

The V and J genes are TRBV7-2 and TRBJ2-5; TRBD2 matches 12 bases. Trimming removed 2 bases from V and 1 base from J; junction bases left unmatched: 2. Germline V gene data show CDR1 as SGHTA and CDR2 as FQGNSA. This CDR3 has 16 residues. DNA of the CDR3: TGTGCCAGCAGCTTAAGACTAGCGGGAGTCCAAGAGACCCAGTACTTC. Amino acid sequence: CASSLRLAGVQETQYF.

The chain employs TRBV11-1 and TRBJ1-1; D uncertain. The CDR3 is made up of 13 amino acids. Trimming took off 0 bases at V and 2 bases at J, with 4 bases between the two ends. Germline CDR1 reads SGHAT; CDR2 reads FQDESV (reference sequence). Here the CDR3 reads CASSLALNTEAFF. The CDR3 coding sequence is TGTGCCAGCAGCTTAGCATTAAACACTGAAGCTTTCTTT. Variable domain in full (rest from reference TRBV11-1 and TRBJ1-1): EAEVAQSPRYKITEKSQAVAFWCDPISGHATLYWYRQILGQGPELLVQFQDESVVDDSQLPKDRFSAERLKGVDSTLKIQPAELGDSAMYLCASSLALNTEAFFGQGTRLTVV.

V is TRBV25-1 and J is TRBJ1-2; a weak D match, TRBD1 (5 bases). The CDR3 is 14 residues long. With 2 bases removed from V and 2 bases from J, the gap between germline ends came to 9 bases. Per germline, CDR1 MGHDK and CDR2 SYGVNS. CDR3 DNA: TGTGCCAGCAGTGAACCGACAGTCAACTATGGCTACACCTTC. It specifies CASSEPTVNYGYTF.

V usage is TRBV11-1 and J usage is TRBJ2-1, with D perhaps given as TRBD1 or TRBD2 (5 bases each). Deletions cut 5 bases from V and 4 bases from J, with 21 bases between. The CDR3 runs 17 residues. CDR1 SGHAT and CDR2 FQDESV come from the germline V gene (reference sequence). CDR3 DNA: TGTGCCAGCAGCGCCCATCAGGGAGCTCCTATATACAATGAGCAGTTCTTC. Translation gives CASSAHQGAPIYNEQFF.

The chain recombines TRBV11-2 with TRBJ2-6; 8 bases are shared with TRBD2. The length of the CDR3 is 17 residues. The V gene end was trimmed by 0 bases and the J gene end by 0 bases; junction bases not matched to a gene: 1. CDR1 and CDR2 (germline): SGHAT, FQNNGV. The CDR3 DNA reads as TGTGCCAGCAGCTTAGATCGGGGGGGCTCTGGGGCCAACGTCCTGACTTTC. The encoded protein is CASSLDRGGSGANVLTF.